Shown below are 13 T cell receptor beta chains from a single sample sequenced in a study of early stage breast cancer tumors. Sequencing was performed with immunoSEQ multiplex PCR; in TCRdb, only in-frame clones are kept and a portion is missing. The sample yields 13,000 to 15,000 clones, about 81% seen once. The sample taken for sequencing was normal breast tissue next to the tumor. The receptor source for this set is a person aged 25-39 years with breast cancer.

The chain couples TRBV5-4 to TRBJ2-3; the match to TRBD2 covers 9 bases. The germline V gene encodes CDR1 SGHNT and CDR2 YYREEE (reference sequence). Germline trimming cut 0 bases from V and 6 bases from J; bases unmatched to any gene: 5. The CDR3 has 15 amino acids. The CDR3 region is CASSLGLAGRDTQYF. The CDR3 nucleotides are TGTGCCAGCAGCTTGGGCCTAGCGGGACGGGATACGCAGTATTTT.

This sequence joins TRBV5-6 and TRBJ2-7, with TRBD2 matching 8 bases. The CDR3 sequence is 14 residues long. Germline V gene data show CDR1 as SGHDT and CDR2 as YYEEEE. V lost 4 bases and J lost 6; bases outside the gene matches: 9. This chain's CDR3 is CASSVKGLGGEQYF. The CDR3 DNA reads TGTGCCAGCAGCGTGAAGGGACTAGGAGGCGAGCAGTACTTC.

The V and J genes are TRBV2 and TRBJ2-3; D is perhaps TRBD1 or TRBD2 (7 bases each). V lost 9 bases, J lost 7 bases, and 20 bases lay in between. This CDR3 is built from 14 residues. CDR1 is SNHLY, CDR2 FYNNEI, per germline. Here the CDR3 reads CARILAAGGNTQYF. The CDR3 region has the DNA TGTGCCAGGATTCTAGCGGCAGGGGGTAATACGCAGTATTTT.

This clone showed up just a few times. The CDR3 DNA sequence: TGTGCCTGGAAGCGGACAGGGAGTGGCTACACCTTC. Translation: CAWKRTGSGYTF. This chain links TRBV30 with TRBJ1-2, with 8 bases lining up with TRBD1. This CDR3 has 12 residues. Germline CDR1 GTSNPN, CDR2 SVGIG (reference sequence). J lost 7 bases, V lost 4 bases, and 5 bases had no gene match.

The V call is TRBV6-5, the J call TRBJ1-3; D is unresolved. Trimming took 0 bases from V and 0 from J, leaving 9 bases between them. CDR1 MNHEY and CDR2 SVGAGI come from the germline V gene. This CDR3 region has 16 residues. The CDR3 sequence is CASSYSSAHSGNTIYF. The CDR3 DNA sequence: TGTGCCAGCAGTTACTCAAGTGCCCACTCTGGAAACACCATATATTTT.

The V gene is TRBV6-5, the J gene TRBJ2-7; the D gene is possibly TRBD1 (7 bases). CDR3 size: 15 residues. The germline V and J ends were trimmed by 6 bases and 2 bases, with 17 bases remaining between them. Germline V gene lookup returns CDR1 MNHEY and CDR2 SVGAGI. Here the CDR3 reads CASSPRGDSTYEQYF. The CDR3 region has the DNA TGTGCCAGCAGCCCCAGGGGGGACAGCACCTACGAGCAGTACTTC.

The chain combines TRBV6-4 with TRBJ2-2; 10 bases agree with TRBD2. The germline V gene has CDR1 MRHNA and CDR2 SNTAGT. The CDR3 totals 16 residues. Losses at the gene ends were 3 bases for V and 3 bases for J; bases not matched to a gene: 4. The CDR3 spells CASSESSGRDTGELFF. CDR3 in DNA: TGTGCCAGCAGTGAGAGCAGCGGGAGGGACACCGGGGAGCTGTTTTTT.

This clone came up once. The rearrangement links TRBV5-1 to TRBJ2-2; TRBD2 aligns across 12 bases. CDR1 SGHRS and CDR2 YFSETQ come from the germline V gene. V shed 4 bases and J 3 bases; nucleotides not matched to a gene: 13. The CDR3 runs 19 residues. This chain's CDR3 is CASSLNVLAGGSYTGELFF. The CDR3 region has the DNA TGCGCCAGCAGCCTGAACGTACTAGCGGGAGGTAGTTACACCGGGGAGCTGTTTTTT.

This clone has only one observation. The chain combines TRBV7-2 with TRBJ1-2; D may be TRBD1 (5 bases). Germline-derived CDR1 and CDR2 are SGHTA and FQGNSA. This CDR3 contains 15 residues. V was pared by 1 base and J by 6 bases, with 15 bases between. As DNA, the CDR3 is TGTGCCAGCAGCTTAGAAATTCAGGGTATGGATGGCTACACCTTC. This gives the protein CASSLEIQGMDGYTF.

This chain uses TRBV27 with TRBJ2-7; the match to TRBD1 covers 9 bases. V dropped 6 bases and J dropped 5; count of bases not matched to a gene: 2. This CDR3 region has 12 residues. Germline loops: CDR1 MNHEY, CDR2 SMNVEV (reference sequence). CDR3 region: CASSTGGDEQYF. CDR3 coding DNA: TGTGCCAGCAGCACAGGGGGCGACGAGCAGTACTTC.

This clone was seen once. This sequence joins TRBV4-1 and TRBJ2-1, with no clear D. This CDR3 region has 13 residues. CDR1 is MGHRA and CDR2 is YSYEKL in the germline V gene. Trimming stripped 4 bases from V and 7 bases from J, with 11 bases between. CDR3 residues: CASSPRPWNEQFF. The CDR3, as DNA: TGCGCCAGCAGCCCTCGCCCATGGAATGAGCAGTTCTTC.

The rearrangement links TRBV6-5 to TRBJ2-1; possible D gene TRBD1, 6 bases. The CDR3 runs 14 residues. CDR1 is MNHEY, CDR2 SVGAGI, per germline. Trimming took off 6 bases at V and 6 bases at J, with 15 bases between the two ends. DNA for the CDR3: TGTGCCAGCAGCCGCTCGGGGACAACCAATGAGCAGTTCTTC. This gives the protein CASSRSGTTNEQFF.

The chain recombines TRBV30 with TRBJ1-1, with D unclear. CDR1 is GTSNPN, CDR2 SVGIG, per germline (reference sequence). Trimming took 8 bases from V and 2 from J, leaving 15 bases between them. The CDR3 consists of 13 residues. Written as DNA, the CDR3 is TGTGCCCTTCGAGGATCCAGTAACACTGAAGCTTTCTTT. This sequence encodes CALRGSSNTEAFF.